This T cell receptor (beta chain) stems from a study of vaccination effects on CD4 cells after COVID-19. A word on this clone: Its target is unknown. An end of the junction differs from the germline gene, which may be a read error.

Germline-derived CDR1 and CDR2 are DFQATT and SNEGSKA (reference sequence). The CDR3 totals 11 residues. Here immunoSEQ multiplex PCR was the method, and the copy in TCRdb shows in-frame clones only, minus some. Of 30,000 to 40,000 clones listed, approximately 73% are singletons. Antigen-specific CD4+ T cells were first expanded with viral peptide pools by the ViraFEST assay and only then sequenced. CD4+ T cell isolation took place after 10 days of culture. SARS-CoV-2 infected the person between March and December 2020, as confirmed by PCR. The chain uses TRBV20-1 and TRBJ1-6; a weak D match, TRBD1 (5 bases). This receptor was identified in a human donor who had a prior SARS-CoV-2 infection. The sequencing used CD4+ T cells from PBMCs cultured with a peptide pool, collected before COVID-19 vaccination. The CDR3 DNA reads as TGCAGTGCTAGTGTCTTCCGGGACGTATACTTT. Its protein product is CSASVFRDVYF.